Shown below are 23 T cell receptor beta chains from a single sample sequenced in a study of response to subunit inactivated influenza vaccine. Via MiXCR, TCRdb re-called the RT-PCR reads, giving one row per CDR3 protein. The table lists around 540,000 distinct CDR3 sequences, approximately 12% of them singletons. The material was PBMCs from blood, obtained on the day of vaccination. Every receptor here comes from a man aged 45-65 years who received an inactivated influenza vaccine.

The gene calls are TRBV12-3 or TRBV12-4 and TRBJ1-5; D uncertain. The CDR3 contains 12 residues. The germline V and J ends were trimmed by 7 bases and 12 bases, with 16 bases remaining between them. The CDR3 protein is CASNLRGGNQHF. The CDR3 nucleotides read TGTGCCAGCAACCTCCGGGGAGGGAACCAGCATTTT.

This clonotype was observed many times. V and J are TRBV5-1 and TRBJ2-2; D is tentatively TRBD1 or TRBD2 (6 bases each). The V and J ends lost 0 bases and 5 bases respectively, with 14 bases between them. The germline CDR1 and CDR2 sequences are SGHRS and YFSETQ. The CDR3 runs to 16 residues. CDR3 protein: CASSLVATGRTGELFF. In DNA form, the CDR3 reads TGCGCCAGCAGCTTGGTTGCTACAGGGAGGACCGGGGAGCTGTTTTTT.

The chain combines TRBV6-5 with TRBJ2-7; 10 positions match TRBD2. From germline, CDR1 is MNHEY and CDR2 SVGAGI. J gave up 6 bases and V 4 bases, and 9 bases lay outside the gene matches. The CDR3 covers 15 residues. The CDR3 protein is CASSSTSGARGEQYF. As DNA, the CDR3 is TGTGCCAGCAGTTCCACTAGCGGGGCAAGGGGCGAGCAGTACTTC.

The rearrangement joins TRBV6-2 or TRBV6-3 to TRBJ2-1, with 8 bases fitting TRBD2. This CDR3 has 15 amino acids. From germline, CDR1 is MNHEY and CDR2 SVGEGT. The trim removed 9 bases at V and 8 bases at J, leaving 15 bases unmatched. CDR3 in DNA: TGTGCCAGTACGGGAGGGGGGTCACCTAGGGATGAGCAGTTCTTC. Translating gives CASTGGGSPRDEQFF.

V is TRBV24-1 and J is TRBJ2-1; possibly TRBD2 for D (6 bases). V shed 8 bases and J shed 4 bases, with 14 bases lying between them. The CDR3 covers 14 residues. Germline loops: CDR1 KGHDR, CDR2 SFDVKD. The CDR3 DNA reads TGTGCCACCAAGGCGGGACTTGGGTACAATGAGCAGTTCTTC. It specifies CATKAGLGYNEQFF.

The chain has TRBV24-1 and TRBJ2-1; a weak D match, TRBD1 (6 bases). The germline V gene has CDR1 KGHDR and CDR2 SFDVKD. V was pared by 4 bases and J by 5 bases, with 11 bases between. This CDR3 has 14 amino acids. CDR3 in amino acids: CATSEDRIDNEQFF. CDR3 bases: TGTGCCACCAGTGAAGACAGGATAGACAATGAGCAGTTCTTC.

This clonotype was seen only a few times. One junction end disagrees with the germline gene, perhaps due to a read error. The rearrangement links TRBV24-1 to TRBJ1-1; no firm D call. Germline-derived CDR1 and CDR2 are KGHDR and SFDVKD. CDR3 length: 9 residues. The CDR3 loop reads CASRTEAFF. The CDR3 DNA sequence: TGTGCCTCCAGGACTGAAGCTTTCTTT.

This chain links TRBV7-8 with TRBJ2-2, with D maybe TRBD1 (6 bases). The CDR3 is 15 residues long. The V gene's germline CDR1 is SGHVS and CDR2 FQNEAQ. Trimming stripped 5 bases from V and 7 bases from J, with 17 bases between. The CDR3 is CASSPMGAVGGELFF. CDR3 bases: TGTGCCAGCAGCCCCATGGGGGCCGTGGGCGGGGAGCTGTTTTTT.

The V gene is TRBV30, the J gene TRBJ2-3, with 10 bases that match TRBD2. From germline, CDR1 is GTSNPN and CDR2 SVGIG (reference sequence). This CDR3 comprises 17 residues. J lost 5 bases, V lost 3 bases, and 14 bases had no gene match. CDR3 in amino acids: CAWSPISGRPRGDTQYF. As DNA, the CDR3 is TGTGCCTGGAGCCCAATTAGCGGGAGGCCTAGGGGAGATACGCAGTATTTT. The full variable domain, in which reference TRBV30 and TRBJ2-3 provide the parts outside the CDR3, is SQTIHQWPATLVQPVGSPLSLECTVEGTSNPNLYWYRQAAGRGLQLLFYSVGIGQISSEVPQNLSASRPQDRQFILSSKKLLLSDSGFYLCAWSPISGRPRGDTQYFGPGTRLTVL.

This clonotype occurred a few times. The chain carries TRBV20-1 and TRBJ2-1; 9 bases align to TRBD2. The germline CDR1 and CDR2 sequences are DFQATT and SNEGSKA (reference sequence). V was clipped by 6 bases and J by 12 bases; unmatched bases: 9. The CDR3 has 12 residues. Here the CDR3 DNA reads TGCAGTGCGAGGATTAGCGGGGGAGGGCAGTTCTTC. It yields the protein CSARISGGGQFF.

In its sample, this clonotype was seen a few times. The chain joins TRBV7-2 to TRBJ2-5; no reliable D call. V was cut by 3 bases and J by 2 bases, with 10 bases left in between. The germline gives CDR1 SGHTA, CDR2 FQGNSA. CDR3 size: 14 residues. The CDR3 nucleotides are TGTGCCAGCAGCTTCGGACGCCGGCAAGAGACCCAGTACTTC. As protein: CASSFGRRQETQYF.

This clonotype was seen repeatedly, ten times or more. The chain joins TRBV10-3 to TRBJ2-6, with no clear D. CDR1 and CDR2 from the germline V gene are ENHRY and SYGVKD. The CDR3 has 16 amino acids. The V and J ends lost 5 bases and 4 bases respectively, with 15 bases between them. The CDR3 sequence is CAISRAVMRGANVLTF. CDR3 coding DNA: TGTGCCATCAGTAGGGCCGTAATGCGGGGGGCCAACGTCCTGACTTTC.

The table lists this clonotype with many counts. This rearrangement joins TRBV29-1 to TRBJ2-7, with D tentatively TRBD1 (6 bases). CDR3 length equals 14 residues. The V gene's germline CDR1 is SQVTM and CDR2 ANQGSEA. Trimming stripped 6 bases from V and 0 bases from J, with 15 bases between. The DNA of the CDR3 is TGCAGCGTCCTCGACAGGTCCAGCTCCTACGAGCAGTACTTC. As protein: CSVLDRSSSYEQYF.

This clonotype was seen at least ten times. This chain uses TRBV6-2 or TRBV6-3 with TRBJ2-7, with D unclear. The CDR3 is 10 residues long. The germline gives CDR1 MNHEY, CDR2 SVGEGT. Trimming removed 5 bases from V and 3 bases from J, with 2 bases in between. CDR3 in DNA: TGTGCCAGCAGTGACTACGAGCAGTACTTC. As protein: CASSDYEQYF.

The chain is built from TRBV2 and TRBJ2-1, with D unclear. Between the trimmed V and J ends, which lost 7 bases and 4 bases, there was a span of 8 bases. This CDR3 is 12 amino acids long. CDR1 is SNHLY, CDR2 FYNNEI, per germline. In DNA form, the CDR3 reads TGTGCCAGCAAGCTAGAATACAATGAGCAGTTCTTC. This sequence encodes CASKLEYNEQFF.

The rearrangement joins TRBV5-1 to TRBJ1-1; 11 bases line up with TRBD1. V trimming: 4 bases; J trimming: 4 bases; junction bases outside the gene matches: 6. CDR1 is SGHRS, CDR2 YFSETQ, per germline. This CDR3 has 15 residues. CDR3 sequence reads: CASSPRTGGITEAFF. CDR3 nucleotide sequence: TGCGCCAGCAGCCCACGGACAGGGGGCATCACTGAAGCTTTCTTT.

The chain carries TRBV20-1 and TRBJ2-7; TRBD1 matches 9 bases. The CDR3 loop spans 15 amino acids. The germline CDR1 and CDR2 sequences are DFQATT and SNEGSKA (reference sequence). V lost 0 bases, J lost 5 bases, and 8 bases stayed unmatched. CDR3 protein: CSARDSGQGGDEQYF. CDR3 DNA: TGCAGTGCTAGAGACTCGGGACAGGGAGGGGACGAGCAGTACTTC.

This clonotype was observed at least ten times. The J gene is TRBJ2-1, the V gene TRBV28; TRBD2 aligns across 13 bases. The CDR3 loop spans 17 amino acids. V lost 3 bases, J lost 2 bases, and 4 bases stayed unmatched. CDR1 is MDHEN and CDR2 is SYDVKM in the germline V gene. The CDR3 reads CASSFPTSGRAYNEQFF. Here the CDR3 DNA reads TGTGCCAGCAGTTTTCCCACTAGCGGGAGGGCCTACAATGAGCAGTTCTTC.

The V call is TRBV4-3, the J call TRBJ2-5, with D perhaps matching TRBD1 or TRBD2 (6 bases each). The CDR3 contains 18 residues. Germline V gene data show CDR1 as LGHNA and CDR2 as YSLEER. Deletions cut 0 bases from V and 5 bases from J, with 22 bases between. CDR3 amino acids: CASSQDGGPPTGRETQYF. CDR3 coding DNA: TGCGCCAGCAGCCAAGATGGGGGGCCTCCAACAGGGCGGGAGACCCAGTACTTC.

This clonotype came up a few times. The CDR3 region is CASSGYGLGEQYF. The CDR3 DNA sequence: TGCGCCAGCAGTGGGTACGGCCTGGGCGAGCAGTACTTC. The chain links TRBV10-1 to TRBJ2-7; no reliable D call. The V end lost 4 bases, the J end lost 6 bases, and 13 bases lay between the germline ends. Germline CDR1 and CDR2: WNHNN and SYGVQD (reference sequence). The CDR3 consists of 13 residues.

The chain recombines TRBV29-1 with TRBJ2-7; 7 nucleotides agree with TRBD2. In germline, CDR1 is SQVTM, CDR2 ANQGSEA. The CDR3 covers 14 residues. V was clipped by 4 bases and J by 0 bases; unmatched bases: 6. The CDR3: CSVGAGDASYEQYF. The CDR3 nucleotides read TGCAGCGTTGGGGCGGGAGACGCCTCCTACGAGCAGTACTTC.

In regard to this clonotype: The junction departs from the called germline gene at one end, perhaps through a read error. This chain connects TRBV5-5 to TRBJ1-5; D call uncertain. The CDR3 extends over 14 amino acids. Germline CDR1 and CDR2: SGHKS and YYEKEE (reference sequence). The CDR3 nucleotides read TGTGTCAGCAGCTTGGATGGCAGCAATCAGCCCCAGCATTTT. It specifies CVSSLDGSNQPQHF.

Only a few counts were recorded for this clonotype. The chain employs TRBV5-1 and TRBJ1-1; D unclear. The V gene's germline CDR1 is SGHRS and CDR2 YFSETQ. V lost 0 bases, J lost 5 bases, and 8 bases lay in between. CDR3 length equals 13 residues. CDR3 protein: CASSLAGTTEAFF. Here the CDR3 DNA reads TGCGCCAGCAGCTTGGCGGGTACAACTGAAGCTTTCTTT.